The 16 T cell receptor beta chains in this list originate from one sample, sequenced in a study of CD8+CD57+ T cells in acquired aplastic anemia. According to the study, genomic DNA was the template for TCR beta VDJ and CDR3 profiling. From the reads, TCRdb called clonotypes with MiXCR, one entry per CDR3 protein. The sample includes 150,000 to 200,000 distinct CDR3 sequences, around 52% of them seen just once. CD8+CD57+ cell expansion, shown by flow cytometry, had occurred in the patients selected for sequencing. Sequences were obtained from sorted CD4+, CD8+, or CD8+CD57+ T cells (not recorded which) from PBMCs. These receptors all come from a human donor with aplastic anemia.

V gene TRBV2 combines with J gene TRBJ1-3; D is unresolved. Germline lookup yields CDR1 SNHLY and CDR2 FYNNEI. This CDR3 region has 15 residues. V lost 4 bases and J 0 bases, leaving 10 bases between the germline ends. DNA of the CDR3: TGTGCCAGCAGTGGTGGGGTTCTCTCTGGAAACACCATATATTTT. Amino acid sequence: CASSGGVLSGNTIYF.

In its sample, this clonotype was seen many times. The gene calls are TRBV29-1 and TRBJ2-7; 10 bases match TRBD1. CDR1 is SQVTM, CDR2 ANQGSEA, per germline. This CDR3 region has 12 residues. The V gene end was trimmed by 4 bases and the J gene end by 5 bases; junction bases not matched to a gene: 2. The CDR3 here is CSVGGTGDEQYF. The CDR3 nucleotides are TGCAGCGTTGGCGGGACAGGGGACGAGCAGTACTTC.

This clonotype has at least ten counts. The chain combines TRBV5-1 with TRBJ1-1; D is perhaps TRBD1 (5 bases). V dropped 0 bases and J dropped 1 base, with 7 bases sitting between them. This CDR3 is 14 amino acids long. Germline CDR1 SGHRS, CDR2 YFSETQ. The CDR3 DNA reads as TGCGCCAGCAGCTTGGAAAGGGGGAACACTGAAGCTTTCTTT. This translates into CASSLERGNTEAFF.

This clonotype was recorded at least ten times. This chain joins TRBV12-3 or TRBV12-4 and TRBJ2-3; D is unclear. This CDR3 comprises 14 residues. V was clipped by 5 bases and J by 3 bases, with 12 bases between them. CDR3 residues: CASSPYGKTDTQYF. The CDR3 DNA follows: TGTGCCAGCAGTCCTTATGGTAAAACAGATACGCAGTATTTT.

The chain employs TRBV10-3 and TRBJ1-1; D possibly corresponds to TRBD1 (5 bases). The CDR3 length is 14 residues. The V gene lost 10 bases and the J gene lost 4 bases, with 19 bases spanning the gap. Germline V CDR1 and CDR2: ENHRY, SYGVKD. This CDR3 reads CASSRRGGGTEAFF. In DNA, the CDR3 is TGTGCCAGCAGCCGTCGGGGGGGAGGCACTGAAGCTTTCTTT.

The chain's CDR3 is CASSLGLEETQYF. CDR3 bases: TGTGCCAGCTCCTTAGGGTTGGAAGAGACCCAGTACTTC. This chain joins TRBV7-6 and TRBJ2-5, with D unclear. The germline V and J ends were trimmed by 8 bases and 3 bases, with 13 bases remaining between them. The CDR3 contains 13 residues. Germline loops: CDR1 SGHVS, CDR2 FNYEAQ.

This clonotype was picked up many times. The J gene is TRBJ2-2, the V gene TRBV12-3 or TRBV12-4; 7 positions match TRBD1. The CDR3 totals 15 residues. The trim removed 6 bases at V and 4 bases at J, leaving 8 bases unmatched. CDR3 DNA sequence: TGTGCCAGCAGCCTGACAGGGACGAGCACCGGGGAGCTGTTTTTT. Translation: CASSLTGTSTGELFF.

This clonotype was picked up many times. The genes are TRBV6-1 and TRBJ2-1, with D possibly TRBD2 on 6 matching bases. This CDR3 comprises 13 residues. Trimming took 7 bases from V and 10 from J, leaving 17 bases between them. Germline-derived CDR1 and CDR2 are MNHNS and SASEGT. CDR3 amino acids: CASMTGDVGEQFF. CDR3 bases: TGTGCCAGCATGACGGGAGATGTAGGGGAGCAGTTCTTC.

There are many counts of this clonotype. The chain joins TRBV7-9 to TRBJ2-2; TRBD2 is a possible D gene (5 bases). The germline V gene has CDR1 SEHNR and CDR2 FQNEAQ (reference sequence). The CDR3 runs 11 residues. V shed 7 bases and J shed 8 bases, with 8 bases lying between them. The CDR3 protein is CASTPGGELFF. DNA of the CDR3: TGTGCCAGCACCCCGGGAGGGGAGCTGTTTTTT. The full variable domain, completed using reference TRBV7-9 and TRBJ2-2, is DTGVSQNPRHKITKRGQNVTFRCDPISEHNRLYWYRQTLGQGPEFLTYFQNEAQLEKSRLLSDRFSAERPKGSFSTLEIQRTEQGDSAMYLCASTPGGELFFGEGSRLTVL.

The chain has TRBV25-1 and TRBJ1-2; a weak D match, TRBD1 (5 bases). The CDR3 is made up of 15 amino acids. V dropped 6 bases and J dropped 5 bases, with 19 bases sitting between them. Germline V gene data show CDR1 as MGHDK and CDR2 as SYGVNS. In nucleotides, the CDR3 is TGTGCCAGCAGCCTTCACTTCGGGGCCTCTTATGGCTACACCTTC. This encodes CASSLHFGASYGYTF.

Only a few counts were recorded for this clonotype. The gene calls are TRBV29-1 and TRBJ2-5; TRBD1 agrees at 7 bases. The V and J ends lost 7 bases and 5 bases, in that order; junction bases with no gene match: 7. The CDR3 contains 12 residues. Per the germline V gene, CDR1 is SQVTM and CDR2 is ANQGSEA. This chain's CDR3 is CSARGNGETQYF. The CDR3 DNA sequence: TGCAGCGCCAGGGGGAATGGGGAGACCCAGTACTTC.

The sample holds many counts of this clonotype. V gene TRBV20-1 combines with J gene TRBJ1-2; no reliable D call. The CDR3 contains 13 residues. Germline loops: CDR1 DFQATT, CDR2 SNEGSKA (reference sequence). V lost 5 bases to trimming and J lost 1 base, with 11 bases between them. The CDR3 sequence is CSASPPNNYGYTF. DNA for the CDR3: TGCAGTGCTTCCCCACCAAATAACTATGGCTACACCTTC.

As concerns this clonotype: One base away lies a much larger clone, so this may be a sequencing read error. The J gene is TRBJ2-7, the V gene TRBV4-3; 9 positions agree with TRBD1. Germline V gives CDR1 LGHNA, CDR2 YSLEER. The CDR3 consists of 18 residues. The CDR3 region has the DNA TGCACCAGCAGCCAAGCCCACCAGCACGGGACAGGGAGCTACGAGCAGTACTTC. This gives the protein CTSSQAHQHGTGSYEQYF.

In regard to this clonotype: Its ends do not fully match the called genes, so a read error is possible. The chain joins TRBV11-1 to TRBJ1-1, with D unresolved. The germline CDR1 and CDR2 sequences are SGHAT and FQDESV (reference sequence). CDR3 length: 18 residues. The CDR3 is CASSLDIPSGRKNAEAFF. The DNA for the CDR3 is TGTGCCAGCAGTTTAGATATCCCATCCGGGCGAAAGAACGCTGAAGCTTTCTTT.

This clonotype was found many times. This rearrangement joins TRBV2 to TRBJ1-2, with unresolved D. With 10 bases removed from V and 0 bases from J, the gap between germline ends came to 9 bases. The CDR3 runs to 12 residues. The germline V gene encodes CDR1 SNHLY and CDR2 FYNNEI. The chain's CDR3 is CAIVRPNYGYTF. CDR3 sequence (DNA): TGTGCCATCGTACGGCCTAACTATGGCTACACCTTC.

The rearrangement joins TRBV10-1 to TRBJ2-1, with D unclear. The V end lost 8 bases, the J end lost 2 bases, and 13 bases lay between the germline ends. The CDR3 length is 14 residues. CDR1 and CDR2 (germline): WNHNN, SYGVQD (reference sequence). For the CDR3, the DNA is TGCGCCAGCCGCGCGTATTTGGCCTACAATGAGCAGTTCTTC. Translated, it gives CASRAYLAYNEQFF.